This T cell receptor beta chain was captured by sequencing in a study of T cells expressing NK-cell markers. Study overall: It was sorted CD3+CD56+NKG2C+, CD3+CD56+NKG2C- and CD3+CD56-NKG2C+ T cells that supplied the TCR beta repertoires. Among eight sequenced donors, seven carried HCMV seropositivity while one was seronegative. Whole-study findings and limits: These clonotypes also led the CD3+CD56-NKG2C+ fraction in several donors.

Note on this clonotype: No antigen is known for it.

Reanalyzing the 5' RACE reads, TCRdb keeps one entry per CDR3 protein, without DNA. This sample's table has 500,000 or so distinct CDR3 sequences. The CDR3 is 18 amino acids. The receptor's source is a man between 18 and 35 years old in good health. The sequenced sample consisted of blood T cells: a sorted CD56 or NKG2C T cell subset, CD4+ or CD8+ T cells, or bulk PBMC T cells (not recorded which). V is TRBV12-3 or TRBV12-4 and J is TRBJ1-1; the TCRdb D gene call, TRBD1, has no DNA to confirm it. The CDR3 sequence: CASRAPRTGNREIGEAFF.